The next 14 T cell receptor beta chains were all read from a single sample in a study of T cells after yellow fever vaccination. TCRdb recomputed calls from the 5' RACE reads with MiXCR, one row per CDR3 protein. The data show approximately 120,000 distinct CDR3 sequences, approximately 7% seen once. The sample here was CD4+ T cells sorted from PBMCs, taken roughly 10 days after the first yellow fever vaccination. The receptors derive from a man younger than 35 who received the YFV17D yellow fever vaccine.

The V call is TRBV28, the J call TRBJ2-5; TRBD1 might be the D (6 bases). The V gene's germline CDR1 is MDHEN and CDR2 SYDVKM. This CDR3 region has 15 residues. V lost 1 base, J lost 5 bases, and 14 bases lay in between. The CDR3 loop reads CASSLLGQGMETQYF. The DNA of the CDR3 is TGTGCCAGCAGTTTATTAGGGCAGGGGATGGAGACCCAGTACTTC.

This clonotype has at least ten counts. This chain joins TRBV5-1 and TRBJ1-6; no clear D gene. There are 15 residues in the CDR3. Trimming took 3 bases from V and 10 from J, leaving 17 bases between them. CDR1 and CDR2 from the germline V gene are SGHRS and YFSETQ. For the CDR3, the DNA is TGCGCCAGCAGCTCGACCTTCGGTGGCGGGTCACCCCTCCACTTT. Amino acid sequence: CASSSTFGGGSPLHF. Complete variable domain (other parts from reference TRBV5-1 and TRBJ1-6): KAGVTQTPRYLIKTRGQQVTLSCSPISGHRSVSWYQQTPGQGLQFLFEYFSETQRNKGNFPGRFSGRQFSNSRSEMNVSTLELGDSALYLCASSSTFGGGSPLHFGNGTRLTVT.

This clonotype was seen only a few times. The gene calls are TRBV4-1 and TRBJ1-4; TRBD1 might be the D (6 bases). Trimming took off 2 bases at V and 4 bases at J, with 11 bases between the two ends. Per the germline V gene, CDR1 is MGHRA and CDR2 is YSYEKL. The CDR3 extends over 15 amino acids. The DNA for the CDR3 is TGCGCCAGCAGCCAAACTTGGACAGTTAATGAAAAACTGTTTTTT. Protein product: CASSQTWTVNEKLFF.

At least ten counts were recorded for this clonotype. CDR3 residues: CASSSRGTDEQFF. The CDR3 bases are TGTGCCAGCAGCAGTAGGGGGACCGATGAGCAGTTCTTC. The chain is built from TRBV6-1 and TRBJ2-1; D perhaps matches TRBD1 (6 bases). This CDR3 comprises 13 residues. V lost 6 bases and J lost 8, with 14 bases in between. Germline loops: CDR1 MNHNS, CDR2 SASEGT.

This clonotype was counted ten times or more. The rearrangement joins TRBV18 to TRBJ1-5, with D tentatively TRBD1 (5 bases). Trimming stripped 4 bases from V and 4 bases from J, with 8 bases between. The germline V gene encodes CDR1 KGHSH and CDR2 LQKENI. The CDR3 is 13 residues long. Written as DNA, the CDR3 is TGTGCCAGCTCACTCGACAGAAATCAGCCCCAGCATTTT. It specifies CASSLDRNQPQHF.

The sample holds many counts of this clonotype. The chain employs TRBV9 and TRBJ2-2; unclear D gene. The CDR3 spans 15 residues. The germline V gene has CDR1 SGDLS and CDR2 YYNGEE. V lost 0 bases, J lost 5 bases, and 11 bases lay in between. CDR3 in amino acids: CASSVARARTGELFF. The CDR3 region has the DNA TGTGCCAGCAGCGTAGCTAGGGCCCGGACCGGGGAGCTGTTTTTT.

This clonotype was counted at least ten times. The V and J genes are TRBV18 and TRBJ2-7, with D possibly called TRBD1 or TRBD2 (5 bases each). The CDR3 contains 14 residues. CDR1 is KGHSH and CDR2 is LQKENI in the germline V gene. Trimming stripped 9 bases from V and 2 bases from J, with 17 bases between. The CDR3 DNA reads TGTGCCAGTTCTCCTCCCGGGACGCCCTACGAGCAGTACTTC. This codes for CASSPPGTPYEQYF.

Many counts were recorded for this clonotype. The chain carries TRBV7-2 and TRBJ1-1, with TRBD1 as a possible D gene (6 bases). Trimming pared 5 bases from V and 9 bases from J, leaving 13 bases between. Per germline, CDR1 SGHTA and CDR2 FQGNSA. This CDR3 spans 12 amino acids. Here the CDR3 reads CASSDRTGKAFF. The CDR3 DNA sequence: TGTGCCAGCAGCGACAGGACTGGTAAAGCTTTCTTT.

Many counts were recorded for this clonotype. This chain links TRBV7-9 with TRBJ1-3; no definite D call. V lost 5 bases to trimming and J lost 0 bases, with 11 bases between them. CDR1 and CDR2 (germline): SEHNR, FQNEAQ (reference sequence). The CDR3 is 15 residues long. CDR3 nucleotide sequence: TGTGCCAGCAGCGTTACAGCCTTCTCTGGAAACACCATATATTTT. This translates into CASSVTAFSGNTIYF.

A few counts support this clonotype. The chain has TRBV7-8 and TRBJ2-7, with TRBD1 matching over 10 bases. The CDR3 has 15 residues. CDR1 is SGHVS and CDR2 is FQNEAQ in the germline V gene. J lost 2 bases, V lost 5 bases, and 6 bases had no gene match. The CDR3 region has the DNA TGTGCCAGCAGCCGCCACGGACAGGGGGCCTACGAGCAGTACGTC. It translates to CASSRHGQGAYEQYV.

This clonotype was seen repeatedly, ten times or more. This rearrangement joins TRBV5-1 to TRBJ2-2; no firm D call. The CDR3 sequence is 13 residues long. Germline V gene lookup returns CDR1 SGHRS and CDR2 YFSETQ. V was shortened by 5 bases and J by 6 bases, with 11 bases between the two germline ends. The CDR3 spells CASRKGPAGELFF. DNA for the CDR3: TGCGCCAGCAGGAAGGGTCCGGCCGGGGAGCTGTTTTTT.

This clonotype was seen many times. V gene TRBV6-5 combines with J gene TRBJ2-1; the match to TRBD1 covers 7 bases. Unmatched junction bases numbered 12, after V lost 4 bases and J lost 6 bases. The CDR3 covers 16 residues. Germline CDR1 and CDR2: MNHEY and SVGAGI. The CDR3 nucleotides read TGTGCCAGCAGTTCCCTCGAAAAGACAGGGCGCAATGAGCAGTTCTTC. Its protein product is CASSSLEKTGRNEQFF.

This clonotype appeared many times. The rearrangement links TRBV7-9 to TRBJ1-1, with D unresolved. This CDR3 has 16 amino acids. From germline, CDR1 is SEHNR and CDR2 FQNEAQ (reference sequence). The V and J ends lost 4 bases and 5 bases respectively, with 20 bases between them. The CDR3 sequence is CASSSAQAAWRTEAFF. The CDR3 nucleotides are TGTGCCAGCAGCTCGGCTCAGGCAGCCTGGCGGACTGAAGCTTTCTTT.

This clonotype occurred many times. As DNA, the CDR3 is TGTGCCAGCAGCTCGAGGCCGGGACTCCCCCCGTGGGTGGATACGCAGTATTTT. This codes for CASSSRPGLPPWVDTQYF. The chain joins TRBV11-2 to TRBJ2-3; weak D call: TRBD2 (6 bases). V was pared by 4 bases and J by 6 bases, with 26 bases between. The CDR3 contains 18 residues. Germline-derived CDR1 and CDR2 are SGHAT and FQNNGV.